One sample yielded the 2 T cell receptor beta chains listed below, sequenced in a study of blood T cell repertoires in COVID-19. Some clones are missing from TCRdb's copy, which holds only in-frame ones; the method was immunoSEQ multiplex PCR. This table holds about 140,000 clones, about 80% found once. Material for sequencing was PBMCs or T cells enriched from blood (not recorded which). The receptor source for this set is a woman under 30 who had been exposed to COVID-19.

This clone was counted only a few times. V and J are TRBV4-3 and TRBJ2-1; maybe TRBD1 (7 bases). Germline V gene lookup returns CDR1 LGHNA and CDR2 YSLEER. V was pared by 0 bases and J by 0 bases, with 15 bases between. The CDR3 has 18 residues. CDR3 residues: CASSQDRGVLGSYNEQFF. The CDR3 DNA follows: TGCGCCAGCAGCCAAGACAGGGGGGTTTTAGGCTCCTACAATGAGCAGTTCTTC.

CDR3 amino acids: CASSSPQSSGNTIYF. CDR3 nucleotides: TGTGCCAGCAGCTCCCCACAGTCCTCTGGAAACACCATATATTTT. V and J are TRBV7-9 and TRBJ1-3, with D unclear. The CDR3 length is 15 residues. Germline assignment: CDR1 SEHNR and CDR2 FQNEAQ (reference sequence). The germline V and J ends were trimmed by 4 bases and 0 bases, with 10 bases remaining between them.